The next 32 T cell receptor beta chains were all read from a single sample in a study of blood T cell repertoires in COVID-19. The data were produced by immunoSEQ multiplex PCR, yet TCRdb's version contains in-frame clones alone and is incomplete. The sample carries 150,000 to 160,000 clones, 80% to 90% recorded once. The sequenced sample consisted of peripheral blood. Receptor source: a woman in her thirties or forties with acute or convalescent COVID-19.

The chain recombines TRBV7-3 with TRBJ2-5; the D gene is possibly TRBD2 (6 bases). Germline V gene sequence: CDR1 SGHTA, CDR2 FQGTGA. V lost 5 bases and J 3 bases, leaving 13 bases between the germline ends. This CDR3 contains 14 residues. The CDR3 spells CASSPSAAKETQYF. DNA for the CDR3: TGTGCCAGCAGCCCTAGCGCTGCCAAAGAGACCCAGTACTTC.

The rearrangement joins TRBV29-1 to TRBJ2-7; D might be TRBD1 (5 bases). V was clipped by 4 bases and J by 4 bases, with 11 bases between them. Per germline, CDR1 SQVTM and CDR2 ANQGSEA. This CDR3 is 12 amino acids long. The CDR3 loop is CSVAGPGYEQYF. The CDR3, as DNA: TGCAGCGTTGCAGGGCCGGGTTACGAGCAGTACTTC.

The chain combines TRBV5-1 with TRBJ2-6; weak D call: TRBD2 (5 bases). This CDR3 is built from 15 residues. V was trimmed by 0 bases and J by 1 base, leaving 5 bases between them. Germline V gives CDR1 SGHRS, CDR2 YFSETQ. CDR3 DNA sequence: TGCGCCAGCAGCTTGGGAGGGTCTGGGGCCAACGTCCTGACTTTC. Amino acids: CASSLGGSGANVLTF.

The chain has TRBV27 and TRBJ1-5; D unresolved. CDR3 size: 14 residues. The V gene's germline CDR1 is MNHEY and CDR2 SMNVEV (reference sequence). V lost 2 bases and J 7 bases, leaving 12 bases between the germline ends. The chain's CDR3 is CASSLGSLRQPQHF. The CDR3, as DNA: TGTGCCAGCAGTTTAGGATCGCTGCGGCAGCCCCAGCATTTT.

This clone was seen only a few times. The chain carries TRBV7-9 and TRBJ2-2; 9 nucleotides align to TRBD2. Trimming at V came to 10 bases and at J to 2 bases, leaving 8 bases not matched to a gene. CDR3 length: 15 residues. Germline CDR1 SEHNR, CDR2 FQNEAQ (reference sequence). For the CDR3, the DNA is TGTGCCAAGCAAGCGGGGGGCCTAAACACCGGGGAGCTGTTTTTT. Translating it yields CAKQAGGLNTGELFF. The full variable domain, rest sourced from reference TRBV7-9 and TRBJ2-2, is DTGVSQNPRHKITKRGQNVTFRCDPISEHNRLYWYRQTLGQGPEFLTYFQNEAQLEKSRLLSDRFSAERPKGSFSTLEIQRTEQGDSAMYLCAKQAGGLNTGELFFGEGSRLTVL.

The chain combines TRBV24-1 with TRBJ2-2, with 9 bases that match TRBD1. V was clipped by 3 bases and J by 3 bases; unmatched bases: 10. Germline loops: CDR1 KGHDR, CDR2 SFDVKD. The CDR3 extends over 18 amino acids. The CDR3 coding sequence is TGTGCCACCAGTGATGGGAGACGGGACAGGGTGGACACCGGGGAGCTGTTTTTT. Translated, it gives CATSDGRRDRVDTGELFF.

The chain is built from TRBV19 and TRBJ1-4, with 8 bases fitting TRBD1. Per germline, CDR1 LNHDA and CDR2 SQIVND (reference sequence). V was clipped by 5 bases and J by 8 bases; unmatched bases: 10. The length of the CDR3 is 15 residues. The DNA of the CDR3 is TGTGCCAGTAGTCCCTCCCAGGGGGCCAAGGAAAAACTGTTTTTT. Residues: CASSPSQGAKEKLFF.

The DNA of the CDR3 is TGTGCCAGCAGCGGGTGGGACAGCCGTTACGAGCAGTACTTC. It encodes CASSGWDSRYEQYF. The chain combines TRBV5-6 with TRBJ2-7; 7 nucleotides line up with TRBD1. Per the germline V gene, CDR1 is SGHDT and CDR2 is YYEEEE. The CDR3 is made up of 14 amino acids. With 4 bases clipped from V and 4 bases from J, the junction kept 8 bases outside the gene matches.

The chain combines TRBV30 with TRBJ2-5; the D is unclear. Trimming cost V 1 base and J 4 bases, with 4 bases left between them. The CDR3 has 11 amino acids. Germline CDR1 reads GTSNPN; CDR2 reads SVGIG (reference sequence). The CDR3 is CAWSAPETQYF. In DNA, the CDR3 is TGTGCCTGGAGTGCTCCAGAGACCCAGTACTTC.

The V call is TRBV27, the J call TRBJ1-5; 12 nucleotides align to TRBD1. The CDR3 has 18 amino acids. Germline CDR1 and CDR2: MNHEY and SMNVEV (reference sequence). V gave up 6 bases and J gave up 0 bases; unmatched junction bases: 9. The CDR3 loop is CASRPPGQGAFSNQPQHF. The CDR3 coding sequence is TGTGCCAGCAGACCTCCGGGACAGGGGGCATTTAGCAATCAGCCCCAGCATTTT.

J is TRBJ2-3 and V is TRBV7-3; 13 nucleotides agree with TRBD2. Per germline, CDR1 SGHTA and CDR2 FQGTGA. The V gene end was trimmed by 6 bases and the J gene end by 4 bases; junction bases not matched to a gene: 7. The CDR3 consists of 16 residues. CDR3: CASSPKLAGGPDTQYF. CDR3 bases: TGTGCCAGCAGTCCAAAACTAGCGGGAGGGCCAGATACGCAGTATTTT.

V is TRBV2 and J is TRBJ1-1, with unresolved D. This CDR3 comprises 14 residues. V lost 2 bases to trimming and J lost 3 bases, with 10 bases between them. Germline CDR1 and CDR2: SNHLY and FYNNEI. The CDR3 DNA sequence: TGTGCCAGCAGTGAACGTTCGAGGGACACTGAAGCTTTCTTT. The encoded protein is CASSERSRDTEAFF.

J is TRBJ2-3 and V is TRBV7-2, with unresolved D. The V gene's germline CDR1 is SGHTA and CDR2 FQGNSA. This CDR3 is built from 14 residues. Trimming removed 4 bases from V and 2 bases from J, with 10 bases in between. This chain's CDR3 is CASSSQTFTDTQYF. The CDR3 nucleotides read TGTGCCAGCAGCTCCCAGACTTTCACAGATACGCAGTATTTT.

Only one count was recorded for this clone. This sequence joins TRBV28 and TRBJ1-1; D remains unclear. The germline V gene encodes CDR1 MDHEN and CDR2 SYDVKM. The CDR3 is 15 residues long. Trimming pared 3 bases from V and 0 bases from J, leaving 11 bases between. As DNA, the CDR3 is TGTGCCAGCAGTTTCTCGGTTCTCATGAACACTGAAGCTTTCTTT. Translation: CASSFSVLMNTEAFF.

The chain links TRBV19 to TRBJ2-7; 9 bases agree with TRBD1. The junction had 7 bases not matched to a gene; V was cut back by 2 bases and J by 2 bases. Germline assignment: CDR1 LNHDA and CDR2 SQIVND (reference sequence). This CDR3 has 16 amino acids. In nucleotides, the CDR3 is TGTGCCAGTAGTATACGGGGGACAGGGAGTACCTACGAGCAGTACTTC. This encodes CASSIRGTGSTYEQYF.

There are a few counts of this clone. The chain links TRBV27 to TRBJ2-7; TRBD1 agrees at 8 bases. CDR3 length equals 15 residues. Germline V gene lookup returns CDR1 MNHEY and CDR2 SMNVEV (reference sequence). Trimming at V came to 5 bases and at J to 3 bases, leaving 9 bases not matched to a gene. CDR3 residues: CASSPPPGQGYEQYF. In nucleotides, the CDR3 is TGTGCCAGCAGTCCTCCCCCAGGACAGGGCTACGAGCAGTACTTC.

The CDR3 protein is CASSPFPNPSGSHNEQFF. The CDR3 region has the DNA TGTGCCAGCAGCCCCTTTCCCAACCCGAGCGGGAGCCACAATGAGCAGTTCTTC. The chain joins TRBV13 to TRBJ2-1; 8 bases are shared with TRBD2. There are 18 residues in the CDR3. CDR1 and CDR2 (germline): PRHDT, FYEKMQ (reference sequence). Trimming at V came to 5 bases and at J to 5 bases, leaving 17 bases not matched to a gene.

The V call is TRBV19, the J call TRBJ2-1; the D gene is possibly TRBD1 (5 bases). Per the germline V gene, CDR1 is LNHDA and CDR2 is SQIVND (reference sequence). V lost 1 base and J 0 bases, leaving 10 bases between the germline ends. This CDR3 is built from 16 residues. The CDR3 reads CASSIAGPSSYNEQFF. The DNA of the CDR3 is TGTGCCAGTAGTATAGCAGGGCCCAGCTCCTACAATGAGCAGTTCTTC. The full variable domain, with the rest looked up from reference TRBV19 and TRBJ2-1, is DGGITQSPKYLFRKEGQNVTLSCEQNLNHDAMYWYRQDPGQGLRLIYYSQIVNDFQKGDIAEGYSVSREKKESFPLTVTSAQKNPTAFYLCASSIAGPSSYNEQFFGPGTRLTVL.

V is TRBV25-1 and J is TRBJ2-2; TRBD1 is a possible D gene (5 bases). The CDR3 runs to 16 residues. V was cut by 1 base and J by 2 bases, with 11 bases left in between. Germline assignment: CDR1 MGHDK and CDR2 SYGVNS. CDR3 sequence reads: CASSESLDSNTGELFF. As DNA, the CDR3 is TGTGCCAGCAGTGAATCCCTCGACAGTAACACCGGGGAGCTGTTTTTT.

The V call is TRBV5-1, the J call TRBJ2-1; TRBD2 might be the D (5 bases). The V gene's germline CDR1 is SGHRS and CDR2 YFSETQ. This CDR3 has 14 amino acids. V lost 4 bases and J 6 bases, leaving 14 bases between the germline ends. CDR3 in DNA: TGCGCCAGCAGCCCCGGCGGGTACGGCAATGAGCAGTTCTTC. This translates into CASSPGGYGNEQFF.

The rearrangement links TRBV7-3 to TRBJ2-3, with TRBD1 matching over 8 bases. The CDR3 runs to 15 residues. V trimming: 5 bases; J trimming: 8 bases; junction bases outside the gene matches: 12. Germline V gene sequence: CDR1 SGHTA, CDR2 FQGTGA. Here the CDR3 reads CASSKDRGRSSTQYF. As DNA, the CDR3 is TGTGCCAGCAGCAAAGACAGGGGACGTTCATCTACGCAGTATTTT.

Here the CDR3 reads CASSSRGPRNTGELFF. In DNA, the CDR3 is TGTGCCAGCAGCTCTCGAGGGCCAAGGAACACCGGGGAGCTGTTTTTT. The chain employs TRBV11-2 and TRBJ2-2; perhaps TRBD2 as D (5 bases). The germline V gene has CDR1 SGHAT and CDR2 FQNNGV. This CDR3 region has 16 residues. V lost 4 bases, J lost 1 base, and 13 bases lay in between. Full variable domain (outside the CDR3, taken from reference TRBV11-2 and TRBJ2-2): EAGVAQSPRYKIIEKRQSVAFWCNPISGHATLYWYQQILGQGPKLLIQFQNNGVVDDSQLPKDRFSAERLKGVDSTLKIQPAKLEDSAVYLCASSSRGPRNTGELFFGEGSRLTVL.

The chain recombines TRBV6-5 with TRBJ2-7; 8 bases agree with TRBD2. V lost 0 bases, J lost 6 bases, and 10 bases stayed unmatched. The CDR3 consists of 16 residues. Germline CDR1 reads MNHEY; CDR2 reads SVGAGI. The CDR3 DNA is TGTGCCAGCAGTTACTCAGCGGGGGATGGAGGGGGCGAGCAGTACTTC. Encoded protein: CASSYSAGDGGGEQYF.

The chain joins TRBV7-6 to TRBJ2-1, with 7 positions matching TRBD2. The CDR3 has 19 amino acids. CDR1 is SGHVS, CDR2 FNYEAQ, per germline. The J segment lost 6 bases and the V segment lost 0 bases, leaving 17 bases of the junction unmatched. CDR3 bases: TGTGCCAGCAGCTTAGCGAAAATCGGGGGGAGCGGCTTATTCAATGAGCAGTTCTTC. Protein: CASSLAKIGGSGLFNEQFF.

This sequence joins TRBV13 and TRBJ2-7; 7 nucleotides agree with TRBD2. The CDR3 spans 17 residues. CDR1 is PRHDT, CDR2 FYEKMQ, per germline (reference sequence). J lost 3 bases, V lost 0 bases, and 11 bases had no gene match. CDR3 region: CASSLGSGLAVHYEQYF. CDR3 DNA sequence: TGTGCCAGCAGCTTAGGTTCGGGGCTAGCGGTACACTACGAGCAGTACTTC.

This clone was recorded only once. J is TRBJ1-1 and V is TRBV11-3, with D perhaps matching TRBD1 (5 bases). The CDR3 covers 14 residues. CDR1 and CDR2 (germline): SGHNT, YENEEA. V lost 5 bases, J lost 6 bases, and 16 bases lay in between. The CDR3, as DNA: TGTGCCAGCAGCCCGGGGGGGGAGGGCGCTGAAGCTTTCTTT. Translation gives CASSPGGEGAEAFF. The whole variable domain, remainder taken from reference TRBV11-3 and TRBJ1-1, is EAGVVQSPRYKIIEKKQPVAFWCNPISGHNTLYWYLQNLGQGPELLIRYENEEAVDDSQLPKDRFSAERLKGVDSTLKIQPAELGDSAVYLCASSPGGEGAEAFFGQGTRLTVV.

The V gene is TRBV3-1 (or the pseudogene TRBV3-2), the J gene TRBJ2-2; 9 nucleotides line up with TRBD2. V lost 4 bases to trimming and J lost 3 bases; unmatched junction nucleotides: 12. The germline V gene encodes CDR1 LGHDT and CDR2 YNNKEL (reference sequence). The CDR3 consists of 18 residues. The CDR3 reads CASSPERGAPEYTGELFF. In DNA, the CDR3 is TGTGCCAGCAGCCCCGAGCGGGGGGCCCCAGAATACACCGGGGAGCTGTTTTTT.

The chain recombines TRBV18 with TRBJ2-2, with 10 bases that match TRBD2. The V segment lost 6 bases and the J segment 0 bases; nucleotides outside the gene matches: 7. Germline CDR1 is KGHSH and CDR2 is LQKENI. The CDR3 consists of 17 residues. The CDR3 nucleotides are TGTGCCAGCTCTCAACTAGCGGGGTTCTCGAACACCGGGGAGCTGTTTTTT. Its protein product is CASSQLAGFSNTGELFF.

Here the CDR3 DNA reads TGTGCCAGCAGCCGCGGATCGTGGTTAAATGAGCAGTTCTTC. It is translated as CASSRGSWLNEQFF. The chain couples TRBV7-3 to TRBJ2-1; no clear D. Trimming pared 5 bases from V and 7 bases from J, leaving 15 bases between. Germline loops: CDR1 SGHTA, CDR2 FQGTGA. The CDR3 spans 14 residues. Based on the CDR3 plus reference TRBV7-3 and TRBJ2-1, the full variable domain is GAGVSQTPSNKVTEKGKYVELRCDPISGHTALYWYRQSLGQGPEFLIYFQGTGAADDSGLPNDRFFAVRPEGSVSTLKIQRTERGDSAVYLCASSRGSWLNEQFFGPGTRLTVL.

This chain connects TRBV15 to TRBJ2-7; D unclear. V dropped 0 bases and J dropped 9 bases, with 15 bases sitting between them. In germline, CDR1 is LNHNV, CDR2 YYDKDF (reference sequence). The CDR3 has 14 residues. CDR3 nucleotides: TGTGCCACCAGCAGAGATGTTACCGTTACGGTGCAGTACTTC. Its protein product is CATSRDVTVTVQYF.

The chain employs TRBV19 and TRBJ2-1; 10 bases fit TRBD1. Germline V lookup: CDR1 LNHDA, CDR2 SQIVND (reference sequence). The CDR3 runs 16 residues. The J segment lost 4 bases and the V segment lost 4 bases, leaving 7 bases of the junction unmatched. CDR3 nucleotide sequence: TGTGCCAGTAGTACCCTCCGACAGGGGGCTTACAATGAGCAGTTCTTC. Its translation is CASSTLRQGAYNEQFF.

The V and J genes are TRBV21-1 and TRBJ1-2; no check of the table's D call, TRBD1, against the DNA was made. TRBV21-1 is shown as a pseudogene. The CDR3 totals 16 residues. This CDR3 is CASSKKLQGACYGYTF. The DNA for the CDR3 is TGTGCCAGCAGCAAAAAGCTGCAGGGGGCATGCTATGGCTACACCTTC.